This T cell receptor (beta chain) was sequenced in a study of blood T cell repertoires in COVID-19. About the research overall: The samples span acute and convalescent COVID-19 from the United States, Italy and Spain.

Clones were read by immunoSEQ multiplex PCR, and TCRdb kept only the in-frame ones, dropping some. The table lists 55,000 to 70,000 clones, approximately 86% of them singletons. Germline CDR1 and CDR2: DFQATT and SNEGSKA (reference sequence). V lost 6 bases, J lost 6 bases, and 9 bases lay in between. The length of the CDR3 is 11 residues. The sequence was obtained from a man in his fifties or sixties with acute or convalescent COVID-19. Sequenced material: peripheral blood. The chain joins TRBV20-1 to TRBJ1-5, with D unresolved. The CDR3 bases are TGCAGTGCCGGAGAGACTCAGCCCCAGCATTTT. Translating it yields CSAGETQPQHF.